Listed below are T cell receptor beta chains from one sample, sequenced in a study of cytomegalovirus exposure and HLA in healthy donors. Sequencing used immunoSEQ multiplex PCR; TCRdb keeps in-frame clones, though not all of them. The sample has some 220,000 clones, around 89% seen once. The specimen sequenced was PBMCs. The receptors come from a woman aged 18-30 years in good health and CMV-seronegative. Each CDR3 is given with its conserved first and last residue. Fields, in order: V gene, J gene, D gene, clone size, CDR3 DNA, CDR3 protein. The D gene is left open where the match is weak. Not every row has a clone size; where given, it reads once, few, many or a size class.

v_gene: TRBV25-1
j_gene: TRBJ1-1
d_gene: TRBD1
abundance: once
CDR3nt: TGTGCCAGCAGCCTCAGGGGGAGGAACACTGAAGCTTTCTTT
CDR3aa: CASSLRGRNTEAFF

v_gene: TRBV6-6
j_gene: TRBJ1-4
d_gene: TRBD1
abundance: NA
CDR3nt: TGTGCCAGCGGGGACAGGGTTGGGGATGAAAAACTGTTTTTT
CDR3aa: CASGDRVGDEKLFF

v_gene: TRBV7-3
j_gene: TRBJ1-1
d_gene: NA
abundance: NA
CDR3nt: TGTGCCAGCAGTCCAGCGGGGGGCTCTGGGACTGAAGCTTTCTTT
CDR3aa: CASSPAGGSGTEAFF

v_gene: TRBV6-5
j_gene: TRBJ1-1
d_gene: NA
abundance: NA
CDR3nt: TGTGCCAGCAGTGGTCGCAGAGGGGGAAACACTGAAGCTTTCTTT
CDR3aa: CASSGRRGGNTEAFF

v_gene: TRBV5-6
j_gene: TRBJ1-2
d_gene: NA
abundance: NA
CDR3nt: TGTGCCAGCAGCTTCGGAGGCGTTACTAACTATGGCTACACCTTC
CDR3aa: CASSFGGVTNYGYTF

v_gene: TRBV19
j_gene: TRBJ1-1
d_gene: NA
abundance: few
CDR3nt: TGTGCCAGTGGACACTGGAACACTGAAGCTTTCTTT
CDR3aa: CASGHWNTEAFF

v_gene: TRBV6-6
j_gene: TRBJ2-3
d_gene: NA
abundance: once
CDR3nt: TGTGCCAGCAGTTCCCGAGGCTATACTAGCACAGATACGCAGTATTTT
CDR3aa: CASSSRGYTSTDTQYF

v_gene: TRBV15
j_gene: TRBJ2-1
d_gene: TRBD2
abundance: NA
CDR3nt: TGTGCCACCAGCAGGACCGGGACTAGCGGACCGATAATCCAGACAAAAACCTACAATGAGCAGTTCTTC
CDR3aa: CATSRTGTSGPIIQTKTYNEQFF

v_gene: TRBV18
j_gene: TRBJ1-2
d_gene: NA
abundance: NA
CDR3nt: TGTGCCAGCTCACCACCGGGAGTCTATGGCTACACCTTC
CDR3aa: CASSPPGVYGYTF

v_gene: TRBV9
j_gene: TRBJ2-6
d_gene: NA
abundance: NA
CDR3nt: TGTGCCAGCAGCGTATTCGGCTCTGGGGCCAACGTCCTGACTTTC
CDR3aa: CASSVFGSGANVLTF

v_gene: TRBV28
j_gene: TRBJ2-3
d_gene: TRBD1
abundance: NA
CDR3nt: TGTGCCACCGAGGGTCGGGACAGGAGCACAGATACGCAGTATTTT
CDR3aa: CATEGRDRSTDTQYF

v_gene: TRBV7-9
j_gene: TRBJ1-2
d_gene: NA
abundance: NA
CDR3nt: TGTGCCAGCAGCTTAGTTTTCCAGGGTTTTAACTATGGCTACACCTTC
CDR3aa: CASSLVFQGFNYGYTF

v_gene: TRBV30
j_gene: TRBJ1-2
d_gene: NA
abundance: NA
CDR3nt: TGTGCCTGGAGTGAACAGGCCAACTATGGCTACACCTTC
CDR3aa: CAWSEQANYGYTF

v_gene: TRBV9
j_gene: TRBJ2-3
d_gene: TRBD2
abundance: NA
CDR3nt: TGTGCCAGCAGCGTAGATCTCCGTGGAACCCGACTAGCCCCAGATACGCAGTATTTT
CDR3aa: CASSVDLRGTRLAPDTQYF

v_gene: TRBV4-1
j_gene: TRBJ2-3
d_gene: NA
abundance: NA
CDR3nt: TGCGCCAGCAGCCAGACTTTTAAGGATTGGGGGGGCCAGTATTTT
CDR3aa: CASSQTFKDWGGQYF

v_gene: TRBV6-5
j_gene: TRBJ2-7
d_gene: NA
abundance: NA
CDR3nt: TGTGCCAGCAGTTACTCGATCCACGGCGAGCAGTACTTC
CDR3aa: CASSYSIHGEQYF

v_gene: TRBV10-1
j_gene: TRBJ2-7
d_gene: NA
abundance: once
CDR3nt: TGCGCCAGCGGAGATAGCGGTTCCTACGAGCAGTACTTC
CDR3aa: CASGDSGSYEQYF

v_gene: TRBV14
j_gene: TRBJ2-1
d_gene: NA
abundance: NA
CDR3nt: TGTGCCAGCAGCCCGGGACATAATACAAGGGAGCAGTTCTTC
CDR3aa: CASSPGHNTREQFF

v_gene: TRBV4-3
j_gene: TRBJ1-3
d_gene: TRBD1
abundance: NA
CDR3nt: TGCGCCAGCAGCCAACTAACAGGGGCTGGAAACACCATATATTTT
CDR3aa: CASSQLTGAGNTIYF

v_gene: TRBV5-1
j_gene: TRBJ2-3
d_gene: TRBD2
abundance: NA
CDR3nt: TGCGCCAGCAGCTTGGGGGCTAGCGGGGACACAGATACGCAGTATTTT
CDR3aa: CASSLGASGDTDTQYF

v_gene: TRBV6-1
j_gene: TRBJ2-2
d_gene: NA
abundance: once
CDR3nt: TGTGCCAGCAGGCTATACAGGGACACCGGGGAGCTGTTTTTT
CDR3aa: CASRLYRDTGELFF

v_gene: TRBV7-3
j_gene: TRBJ2-7
d_gene: TRBD2
abundance: NA
CDR3nt: TGTGCCAGCAGCTGGATTAGCGGGGCGGGCGAGCAGTACTTC
CDR3aa: CASSWISGAGEQYF

v_gene: TRBV19
j_gene: TRBJ2-2
d_gene: TRBD1
abundance: once
CDR3nt: TGTGCCAGTAGTATTCGACAGGGGGGCCCCGGGGAGCTGTTTTTT
CDR3aa: CASSIRQGGPGELFF

v_gene: TRBV9
j_gene: TRBJ2-7
d_gene: NA
abundance: NA
CDR3nt: TGTGCCAGCAGCGTAAGAGCAGGGGTAGGCGAGCAGTACTTC
CDR3aa: CASSVRAGVGEQYF

v_gene: TRBV10-1
j_gene: TRBJ1-1
d_gene: NA
abundance: NA
CDR3nt: TGCGCCAGCAGTGAATCTAGGTGGGCTGAAGCTTTCTTT
CDR3aa: CASSESRWAEAFF

v_gene: TRBV5-8
j_gene: TRBJ2-7
d_gene: TRBD2
abundance: NA
CDR3nt: TGTGCCAGCAGGAGGCTAGCGGGGGCCCACGAGCAGTACTTC
CDR3aa: CASRRLAGAHEQYF

v_gene: TRBV5-6
j_gene: TRBJ2-3
d_gene: TRBD2
abundance: NA
CDR3nt: TGTGCCAGCAGCTTGGCACTAGCGGGCGGGACAGATACGCAGTATTTT
CDR3aa: CASSLALAGGTDTQYF

v_gene: TRBV7-6
j_gene: TRBJ2-1
d_gene: NA
abundance: NA
CDR3nt: TGTGCCAGCAGCCCTTTCTCCCCTGCGAGCTCCTACAATGAGCAGTTCTTC
CDR3aa: CASSPFSPASSYNEQFF

v_gene: TRBV6-5
j_gene: TRBJ1-1
d_gene: NA
abundance: NA
CDR3nt: TGTGCCAGCAGTCCGGGAGCAAACACTGAAGCTTTCTTT
CDR3aa: CASSPGANTEAFF

v_gene: TRBV6-5
j_gene: TRBJ1-2
d_gene: TRBD1
abundance: NA
CDR3nt: TGTGCCAGCAGTCAAGGGACAGGAGTAGGTGGCTACACCTTC
CDR3aa: CASSQGTGVGGYTF

v_gene: TRBV5-6
j_gene: TRBJ2-5
d_gene: NA
abundance: NA
CDR3nt: TGTGCCAGCAGCAAAGAGTATAGCGGAAAGGTCAAAGAGACCCAGTACTTC
CDR3aa: CASSKEYSGKVKETQYF

v_gene: TRBV4-1
j_gene: TRBJ2-1
d_gene: TRBD2
abundance: few
CDR3nt: TGCGCCAGCAGCCGCTTTATGGCGGGAGGTTTAAATGAGCAGTTCTTC
CDR3aa: CASSRFMAGGLNEQFF

v_gene: TRBV13
j_gene: TRBJ2-1
d_gene: TRBD2
abundance: NA
CDR3nt: TGTGCCAGCAACCCAGGACTAGCTTACAATGAGCAGTTCTTC
CDR3aa: CASNPGLAYNEQFF

v_gene: TRBV27
j_gene: TRBJ2-2
d_gene: NA
abundance: once
CDR3nt: TGTGCCAGCAGTATACAAACAGGGACCGGGGAGCTGTTTTTT
CDR3aa: CASSIQTGTGELFF

v_gene: TRBV19
j_gene: TRBJ1-1
d_gene: NA
abundance: NA
CDR3nt: TGTGCCAGTAGTATTAGAGAGAACACTGAAGCTTTCTTT
CDR3aa: CASSIRENTEAFF

v_gene: TRBV4-1
j_gene: TRBJ2-7
d_gene: TRBD2
abundance: NA
CDR3nt: TGCGCCAGGACTAGCGGGAAATGGGGCCCCTACGAGCAGTACTTC
CDR3aa: CARTSGKWGPYEQYF

v_gene: TRBV7-6
j_gene: TRBJ2-1
d_gene: NA
abundance: few
CDR3nt: TGTGCCAGCAGCTTATTAAGCGGATCCTACAATGAGCAGTTCTTC
CDR3aa: CASSLLSGSYNEQFF

v_gene: TRBV4-2
j_gene: TRBJ2-2
d_gene: NA
abundance: NA
CDR3nt: TGTGCCAGCAGCCTTAAAGCGGGTGCGAACACCGGGGAGCTGTTTTTT
CDR3aa: CASSLKAGANTGELFF

v_gene: TRBV7-9
j_gene: TRBJ1-1
d_gene: NA
abundance: NA
CDR3nt: TGTGCCAGCAGCTCAGAGGTTCCGAGAAACACTGAAGCTTTCTTT
CDR3aa: CASSSEVPRNTEAFF

v_gene: TRBV2
j_gene: TRBJ2-7
d_gene: NA
abundance: NA
CDR3nt: TGTGCCAGCAGTACGAGCCTCCAGCAGTACTTC
CDR3aa: CASSTSLQQYF

v_gene: TRBV6-5
j_gene: TRBJ1-6
d_gene: NA
abundance: NA
CDR3nt: TGTGCCAGCAAAGGCGGGGGGTCGGAAATTTCACCCCTCCACTTT
CDR3aa: CASKGGGSEISPLHF

v_gene: TRBV11-2
j_gene: TRBJ1-4
d_gene: NA
abundance: NA
CDR3nt: TGTGCCAGCAGCTTAGATACTTATGAAAAACTGTTTTTT
CDR3aa: CASSLDTYEKLFF

v_gene: TRBV7-9
j_gene: TRBJ2-3
d_gene: TRBD2
abundance: once
CDR3nt: TGTGCCAGCAGCCCGCGGACTAGCGGGAGAGGAGATACGCAGTATTTT
CDR3aa: CASSPRTSGRGDTQYF

v_gene: TRBV5-1
j_gene: TRBJ2-1
d_gene: NA
abundance: NA
CDR3nt: TGCGCCAGCAGCTTGGAGCATGAGCAGTTCTTC
CDR3aa: CASSLEHEQFF

v_gene: TRBV27
j_gene: TRBJ1-2
d_gene: NA
abundance: NA
CDR3nt: TGTGCCAGCAGTTTAGGGACAACCGCCCGATACACCTTC
CDR3aa: CASSLGTTARYTF

v_gene: TRBV5-4
j_gene: TRBJ2-5
d_gene: NA
abundance: NA
CDR3nt: TGTGCCAGCACCCAAGCTCTAGAAGAGACCCAGTACTTC
CDR3aa: CASTQALEETQYF

v_gene: TRBV5-1
j_gene: TRBJ1-1
d_gene: TRBD1
abundance: NA
CDR3nt: TGCGCCAGCAGCATCGGACAGGGGGCGCGGACTGAAGCTTTCTTT
CDR3aa: CASSIGQGARTEAFF

v_gene: TRBV2
j_gene: TRBJ1-4
d_gene: TRBD1
abundance: NA
CDR3nt: TGTGCCAGCAGTACGGGACAGGGGGGAGAAAAACTGTTTTTT
CDR3aa: CASSTGQGGEKLFF

v_gene: TRBV7-9
j_gene: TRBJ2-1
d_gene: NA
abundance: NA
CDR3nt: TGTTCCAGCAGCTTTATTCAGGGGTCAAGTATTAATGAGCAGTTCTTC
CDR3aa: CSSSFIQGSSINEQFF

v_gene: TRBV7-6
j_gene: TRBJ1-2
d_gene: NA
abundance: NA
CDR3nt: TGTGCCAGCAGCTTACAGGGCTGGGGCTACACCTTC
CDR3aa: CASSLQGWGYTF

v_gene: TRBV18
j_gene: TRBJ1-5
d_gene: NA
abundance: NA
CDR3nt: TGTGCCAGCTCACCCGCGGTGTATAGCAATCAGCCCCAGCATTTT
CDR3aa: CASSPAVYSNQPQHF

v_gene: TRBV2
j_gene: TRBJ2-1
d_gene: NA
abundance: NA
CDR3nt: TGTGCCAGCAGTGTTTCCCTGAGTGAGCAGTTCTTC
CDR3aa: CASSVSLSEQFF

v_gene: TRBV4-3
j_gene: TRBJ2-1
d_gene: TRBD1
abundance: NA
CDR3nt: TGCGCCAGCAGCCGGACAGGGGTGATTTACAATGAGCAGTTCTTC
CDR3aa: CASSRTGVIYNEQFF

v_gene: TRBV7-2
j_gene: TRBJ1-2
d_gene: NA
abundance: NA
CDR3nt: TGTGCCAGCAGCCGGGAGACCCTTAACTATGGCTACACCTTC
CDR3aa: CASSRETLNYGYTF

v_gene: TRBV5-1
j_gene: TRBJ1-2
d_gene: TRBD1
abundance: NA
CDR3nt: TGCGCCAGCAGCAACGGACAGGGACTTTTCTATGGCTACACCTTC
CDR3aa: CASSNGQGLFYGYTF